The 5 T cell receptor beta chains below come from one sample, sequenced in a study of blood T cell repertoires in COVID-19. The data were produced by immunoSEQ multiplex PCR, yet TCRdb's version contains in-frame clones alone and is incomplete. Of around 140,000 clones in the sample, about 86% are singletons; the top ten hold around 8.5%. The specimen was peripheral blood. The receptor source for this set is an older woman with acute or convalescent COVID-19.

The rearrangement links TRBV6-2 or TRBV6-3 to TRBJ1-2, with D perhaps TRBD1 (6 bases). The germline V gene has CDR1 MNHEY and CDR2 SVGEGT. V lost 4 bases to trimming and J lost 3 bases, with 24 bases between them. The CDR3 totals 18 residues. This CDR3 reads CASSSPRDTGSGDYGYTF. In nucleotides, the CDR3 is TGTGCCAGCAGTTCCCCCCGGGACACGGGAAGTGGGGACTATGGCTACACCTTC.

The V and J genes are TRBV19 and TRBJ2-2; the match to TRBD1 covers 8 bases. J lost 4 bases, V lost 8 bases, and 6 bases had no gene match. CDR3 length: 14 amino acids. CDR1 and CDR2 (germline): LNHDA, SQIVND (reference sequence). CDR3 nucleotide sequence: TGTGCCAGTGGACAGGGTAGGTCCACCGGGGAGCTGTTTTTT. Protein product: CASGQGRSTGELFF.

The chain links TRBV7-9 to TRBJ2-1; 10 nucleotides line up with TRBD2. Trimming cost V 5 bases and J 4 bases; bases outside gene matches: 8. In germline, CDR1 is SEHNR, CDR2 FQNEAQ (reference sequence). This CDR3 region has 16 residues. DNA for the CDR3: TGTGCCAGCAGCCCCGTGGGACTAGCGATGTACAATGAGCAGTTCTTC. Amino acids: CASSPVGLAMYNEQFF.

This clone was observed at least ten times. The V gene is TRBV27, the J gene TRBJ1-5; 7 bases align to TRBD1. The V and J ends lost 5 bases and 1 base, in that order; junction bases with no gene match: 5. The germline CDR1 and CDR2 sequences are MNHEY and SMNVEV (reference sequence). The CDR3 runs 15 residues. DNA for the CDR3: TGTGCCAGCAGTCCCCGACAGGGAAGCAATCAGCCCCAGCATTTT. Translated, it gives CASSPRQGSNQPQHF.

The rearrangement links TRBV11-3 to TRBJ1-4; no clear D gene. The CDR3 extends over 17 amino acids. The V end was cut by 0 bases, the J end by 5 bases, with 16 bases between. CDR1 SGHNT and CDR2 YENEEA come from the germline V gene. The CDR3: CASSLDSVGRVNEKLFF. The CDR3 DNA is TGTGCCAGCAGCTTAGATTCTGTGGGGAGAGTGAATGAAAAACTGTTTTTT.